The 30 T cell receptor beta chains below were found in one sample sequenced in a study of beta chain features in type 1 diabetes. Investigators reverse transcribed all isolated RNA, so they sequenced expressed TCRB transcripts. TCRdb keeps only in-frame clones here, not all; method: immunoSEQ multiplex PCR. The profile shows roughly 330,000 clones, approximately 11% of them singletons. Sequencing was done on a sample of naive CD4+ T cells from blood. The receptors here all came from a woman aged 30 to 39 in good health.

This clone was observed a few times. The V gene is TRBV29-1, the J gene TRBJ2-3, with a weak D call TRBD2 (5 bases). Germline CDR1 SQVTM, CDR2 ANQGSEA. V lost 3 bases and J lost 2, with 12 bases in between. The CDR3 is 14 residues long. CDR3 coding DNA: TGCAGCGTTGAGGACTCCCTACTCACAGATACGCAGTATTTT. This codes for CSVEDSLLTDTQYF.

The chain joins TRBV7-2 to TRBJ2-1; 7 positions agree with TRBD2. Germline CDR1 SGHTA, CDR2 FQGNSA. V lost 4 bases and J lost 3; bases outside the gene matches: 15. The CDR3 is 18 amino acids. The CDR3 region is CASSSPRWGREDYNEQFF. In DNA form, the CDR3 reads TGTGCCAGCAGCTCCCCCCGATGGGGCCGGGAGGACTACAATGAGCAGTTCTTC. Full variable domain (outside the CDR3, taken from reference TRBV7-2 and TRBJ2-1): GAGVSQSPSNKVTEKGKDVELRCDPISGHTALYWYRQSLGQGLEFLIYFQGNSAPDKSGLPSDRFSAERTGGSVSTLTIQRTQQEDSAVYLCASSSPRWGREDYNEQFFGPGTRLTVL.

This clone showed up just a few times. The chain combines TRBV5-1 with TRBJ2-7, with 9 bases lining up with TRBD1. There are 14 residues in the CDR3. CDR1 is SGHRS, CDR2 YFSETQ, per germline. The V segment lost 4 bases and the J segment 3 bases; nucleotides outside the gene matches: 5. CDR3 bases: TGCGCCAGCAGCGGCCGGGACAGGGACTACGAGCAGTACTTC. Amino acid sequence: CASSGRDRDYEQYF.

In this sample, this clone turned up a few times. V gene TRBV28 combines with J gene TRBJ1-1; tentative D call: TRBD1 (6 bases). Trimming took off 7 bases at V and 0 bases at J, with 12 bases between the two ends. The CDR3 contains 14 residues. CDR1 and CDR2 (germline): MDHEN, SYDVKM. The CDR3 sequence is CASKGQSMNTEAFF. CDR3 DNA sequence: TGTGCCAGCAAAGGACAGTCCATGAACACTGAAGCTTTCTTT. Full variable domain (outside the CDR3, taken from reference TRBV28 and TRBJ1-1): DVKVTQSSRYLVKRTGEKVFLECVQDMDHENMFWYRQDPGLGLRLIYFSYDVKMKEKGDIPEGYSVSREKKERFSLILESASTNQTSMYLCASKGQSMNTEAFFGQGTRLTVV.

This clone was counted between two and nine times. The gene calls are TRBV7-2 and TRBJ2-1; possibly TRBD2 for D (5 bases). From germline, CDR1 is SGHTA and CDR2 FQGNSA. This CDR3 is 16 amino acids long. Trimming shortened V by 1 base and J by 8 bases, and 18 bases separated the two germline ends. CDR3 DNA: TGTGCCAGCAGCTTAGGTAGAGGGAGTCCTCCGTATGAGCAGTTCTTC. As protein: CASSLGRGSPPYEQFF.

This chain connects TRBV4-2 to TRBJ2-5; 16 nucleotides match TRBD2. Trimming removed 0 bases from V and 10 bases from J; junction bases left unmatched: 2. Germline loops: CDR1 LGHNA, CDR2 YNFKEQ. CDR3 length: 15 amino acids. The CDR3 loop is CASSQEGTSGRGQYF. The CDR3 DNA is TGTGCCAGCAGCCAAGAAGGGACTAGCGGGAGGGGCCAGTACTTC.

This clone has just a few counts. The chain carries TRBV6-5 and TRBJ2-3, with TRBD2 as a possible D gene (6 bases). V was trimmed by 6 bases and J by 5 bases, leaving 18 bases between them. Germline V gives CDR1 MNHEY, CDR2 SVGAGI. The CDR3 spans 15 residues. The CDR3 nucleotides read TGTGCCAGCAGCCGAACGTCTAGCGATGGAGATACGCAGTATTTT. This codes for CASSRTSSDGDTQYF.

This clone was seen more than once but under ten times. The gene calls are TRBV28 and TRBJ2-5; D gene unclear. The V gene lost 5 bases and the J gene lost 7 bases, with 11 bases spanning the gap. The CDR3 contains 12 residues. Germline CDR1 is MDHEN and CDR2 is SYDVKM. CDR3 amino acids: CASSLTSGTQYF. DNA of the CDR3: TGTGCCAGCAGTCTCACGTCGGGGACCCAGTACTTC.

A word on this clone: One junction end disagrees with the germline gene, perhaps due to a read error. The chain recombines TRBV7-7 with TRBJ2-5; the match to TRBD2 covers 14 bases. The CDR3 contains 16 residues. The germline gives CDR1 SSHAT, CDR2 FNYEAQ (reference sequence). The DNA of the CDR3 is TGTGCTAGCAGCTTAGGGGGACTAGCGGGAGAAGAGACCCAGTACTTC. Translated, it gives CASSLGGLAGEETQYF.

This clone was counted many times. The CDR3 DNA reads as TGTGCCGGCGGGCGCACAGATACGCAGTATTTT. This gives the protein CAGGRTDTQYF. The genes are TRBV30 and TRBJ2-3; D perhaps matches TRBD2 (5 bases). V lost 8 bases to trimming and J lost 1 base, with 7 bases between them. CDR3 length: 11 residues. Germline values: CDR1 GTSNPN, CDR2 SVGIG (reference sequence).

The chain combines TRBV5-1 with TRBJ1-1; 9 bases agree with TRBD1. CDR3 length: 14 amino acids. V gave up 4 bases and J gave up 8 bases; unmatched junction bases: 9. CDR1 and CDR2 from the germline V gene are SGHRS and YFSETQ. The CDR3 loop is CASSPPGTGTEAFF. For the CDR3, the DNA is TGCGCCAGCAGCCCTCCCGGGACAGGGACCGAAGCTTTCTTT. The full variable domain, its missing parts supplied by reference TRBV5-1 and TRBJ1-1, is KAGVTQTPRYLIKTRGQQVTLSCSPISGHRSVSWYQQTPGQGLQFLFEYFSETQRNKGNFPGRFSGRQFSNSRSEMNVSTLELGDSALYLCASSPPGTGTEAFFGQGTRLTVV.

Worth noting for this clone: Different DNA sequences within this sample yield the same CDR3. CDR3 sequence: CASRADYGYTF. For the CDR3, the DNA is TGTGCCAGCAGGGCTGACTATGGCTACACCTTC. V is TRBV28 and J is TRBJ1-2, with D unresolved. CDR3 length: 11 amino acids. Germline V gene lookup returns CDR1 MDHEN and CDR2 SYDVKM. V shed 6 bases and J shed 3 bases, with 5 bases lying between them.

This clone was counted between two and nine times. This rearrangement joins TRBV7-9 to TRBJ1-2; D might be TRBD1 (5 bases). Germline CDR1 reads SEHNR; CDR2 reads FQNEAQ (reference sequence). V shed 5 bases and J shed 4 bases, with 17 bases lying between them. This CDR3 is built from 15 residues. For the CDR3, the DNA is TGTGCCAGCAGCCCGTTGGACATAGGGCTCTATGGCTACACCTTC. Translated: CASSPLDIGLYGYTF.

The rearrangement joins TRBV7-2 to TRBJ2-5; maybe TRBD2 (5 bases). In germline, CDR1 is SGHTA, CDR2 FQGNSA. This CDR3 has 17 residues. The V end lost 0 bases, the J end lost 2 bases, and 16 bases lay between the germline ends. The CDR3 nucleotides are TGTGCCAGCAGCTTAGCTTTAAGCGGAAGTGGGCAAGAGACCCAGTACTTC. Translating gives CASSLALSGSGQETQYF.

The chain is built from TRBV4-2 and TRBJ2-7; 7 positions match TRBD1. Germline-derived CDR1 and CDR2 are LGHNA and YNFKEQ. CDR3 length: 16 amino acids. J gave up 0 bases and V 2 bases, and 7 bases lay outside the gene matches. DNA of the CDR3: TGTGCCAGCAGCCAACAGACAGGGCAAAGCTCCTACGAGCAGTACTTC. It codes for CASSQQTGQSSYEQYF.

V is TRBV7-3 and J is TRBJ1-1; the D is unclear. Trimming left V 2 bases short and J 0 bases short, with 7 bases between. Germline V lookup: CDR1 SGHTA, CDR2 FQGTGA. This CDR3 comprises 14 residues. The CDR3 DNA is TGTGCCAGCAGCTTACAGCGGGTGAACACTGAAGCTTTCTTT. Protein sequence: CASSLQRVNTEAFF. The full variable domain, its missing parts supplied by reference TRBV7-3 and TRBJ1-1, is GAGVSQTPSNKVTEKGKYVELRCDPISGHTALYWYRQSLGQGPEFLIYFQGTGAADDSGLPNDRFFAVRPEGSVSTLKIQRTERGDSAVYLCASSLQRVNTEAFFGQGTRLTVV.

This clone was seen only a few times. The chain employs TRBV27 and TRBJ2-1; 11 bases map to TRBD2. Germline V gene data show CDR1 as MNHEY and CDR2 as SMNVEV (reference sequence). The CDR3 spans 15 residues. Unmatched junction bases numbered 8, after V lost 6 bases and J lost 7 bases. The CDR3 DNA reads TGTGCCAGCAGCCAACTAGCGGGAGAGTATAATGAGCAGTTCTTC. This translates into CASSQLAGEYNEQFF.

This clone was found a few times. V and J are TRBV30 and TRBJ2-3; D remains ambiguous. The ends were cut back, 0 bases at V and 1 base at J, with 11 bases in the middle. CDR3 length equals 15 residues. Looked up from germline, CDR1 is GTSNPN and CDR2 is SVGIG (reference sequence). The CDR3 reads CAWSVLVTGTDTQYF. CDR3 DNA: TGTGCCTGGAGTGTACTGGTTACAGGCACAGATACGCAGTATTTT.

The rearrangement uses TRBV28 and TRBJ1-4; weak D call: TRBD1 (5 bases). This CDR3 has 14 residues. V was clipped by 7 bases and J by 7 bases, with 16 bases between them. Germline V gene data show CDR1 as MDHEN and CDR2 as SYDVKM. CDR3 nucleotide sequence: TGTGCCAGCATCAAAGACAGAGTCGGTGAAAAACTGTTTTTT. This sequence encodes CASIKDRVGEKLFF.

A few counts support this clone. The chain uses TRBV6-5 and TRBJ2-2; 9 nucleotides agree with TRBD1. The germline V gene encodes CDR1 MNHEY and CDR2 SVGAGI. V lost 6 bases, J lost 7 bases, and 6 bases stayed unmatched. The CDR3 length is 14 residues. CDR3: CASRGQGRGGELFF. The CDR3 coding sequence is TGTGCCAGCAGGGGACAGGGAAGAGGCGGGGAGCTGTTTTTT.

The chain's CDR3 is CASSFQTRLNYGYTF. CDR3 coding DNA: TGTGCCAGCAGCTTTCAAACCCGCCTAAACTATGGCTACACCTTC. The rearrangement uses TRBV7-9 and TRBJ1-2, with D unresolved. V gave up 3 bases and J gave up 2 bases, with 13 bases separating them. The CDR3 spans 15 residues. Germline V lookup: CDR1 SEHNR, CDR2 FQNEAQ (reference sequence).

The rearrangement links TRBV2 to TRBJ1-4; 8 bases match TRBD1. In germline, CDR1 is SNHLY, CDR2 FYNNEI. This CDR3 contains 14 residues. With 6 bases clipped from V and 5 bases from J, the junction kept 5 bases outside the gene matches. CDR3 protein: CASRRGQENEKLFF. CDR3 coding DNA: TGTGCCAGCAGAAGGGGACAGGAGAATGAAAAACTGTTTTTT.

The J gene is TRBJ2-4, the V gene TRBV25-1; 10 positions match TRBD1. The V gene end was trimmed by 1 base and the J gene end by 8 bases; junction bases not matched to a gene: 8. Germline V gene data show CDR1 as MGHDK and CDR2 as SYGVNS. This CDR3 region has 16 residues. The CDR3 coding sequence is TGTGCCAGCAGTGAATCATTAGGACAGGGGGAAGACATTCAGTACTTC. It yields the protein CASSESLGQGEDIQYF.

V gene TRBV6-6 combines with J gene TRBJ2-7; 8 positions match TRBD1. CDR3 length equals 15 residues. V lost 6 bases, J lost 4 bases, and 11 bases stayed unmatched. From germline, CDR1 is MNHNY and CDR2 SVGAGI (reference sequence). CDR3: CASSHYRGERYEQYF. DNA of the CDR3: TGTGCCAGCAGCCACTACAGGGGGGAAAGGTACGAGCAGTACTTC.

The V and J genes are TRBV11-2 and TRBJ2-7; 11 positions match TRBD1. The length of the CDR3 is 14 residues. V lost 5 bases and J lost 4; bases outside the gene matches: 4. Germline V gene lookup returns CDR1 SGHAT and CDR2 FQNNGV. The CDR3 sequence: CASSPRDRGYEQYF. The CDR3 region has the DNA TGTGCCAGCAGCCCCCGGGACAGGGGGTACGAGCAGTACTTC.

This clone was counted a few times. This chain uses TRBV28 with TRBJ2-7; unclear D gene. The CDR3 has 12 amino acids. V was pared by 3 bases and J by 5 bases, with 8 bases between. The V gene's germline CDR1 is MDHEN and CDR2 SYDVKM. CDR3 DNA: TGTGCCAGCAGTTTTGCTAGTCACGAGCAGTACTTC. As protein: CASSFASHEQYF.

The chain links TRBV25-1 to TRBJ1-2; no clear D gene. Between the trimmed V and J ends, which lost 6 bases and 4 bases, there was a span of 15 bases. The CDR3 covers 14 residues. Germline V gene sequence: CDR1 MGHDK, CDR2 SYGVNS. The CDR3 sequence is CASSKNGKGYGYTF. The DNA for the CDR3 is TGTGCCAGCAGCAAGAACGGGAAGGGCTATGGCTACACCTTC.

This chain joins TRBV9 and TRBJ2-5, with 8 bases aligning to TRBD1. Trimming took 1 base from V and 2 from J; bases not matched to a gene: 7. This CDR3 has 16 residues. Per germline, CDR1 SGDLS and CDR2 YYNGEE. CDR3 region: CASSVSSGTGQETQYF. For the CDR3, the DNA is TGTGCCAGCAGCGTATCTTCCGGGACAGGACAAGAGACCCAGTACTTC.

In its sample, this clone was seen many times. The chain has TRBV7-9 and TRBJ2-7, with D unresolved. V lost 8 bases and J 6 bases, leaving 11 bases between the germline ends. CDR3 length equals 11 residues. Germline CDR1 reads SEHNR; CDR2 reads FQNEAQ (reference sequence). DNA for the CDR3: TGTGCCAGCGAACTTAATTCCGAGCAGTACTTC. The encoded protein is CASELNSEQYF.

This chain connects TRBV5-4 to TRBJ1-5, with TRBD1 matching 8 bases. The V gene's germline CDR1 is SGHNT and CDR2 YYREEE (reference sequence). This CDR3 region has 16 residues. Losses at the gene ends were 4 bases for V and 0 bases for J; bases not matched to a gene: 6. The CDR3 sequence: CASSLWTGSSNQPQHF. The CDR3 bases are TGTGCCAGCAGCCTATGGACAGGGTCTAGCAATCAGCCCCAGCATTTT.